The TCR beta chain described here comes from a study of shared clonotypes between healthy human individuals. Study context: Donors had three CD4 naive, three CD4 memory, two CD8 naive and one CD8 memory plate apiece. Study results and caveats: Sampling was confined to blood; repertoires within tissues likely differ.

Of note for this clone: Antigen: not known.

From germline, CDR1 is LGHNA and CDR2 YNFKEQ. V was trimmed by 4 bases and J by 7 bases, leaving 15 bases between them. The CDR3 is made up of 14 amino acids. Clones were sequenced by immunoSEQ multiplex PCR, and TCRdb holds only the in-frame ones, with some missing. This table has roughly 760,000 clones, 74% appearing once. This receptor was taken from a woman aged 25 to 39 in good health. The chain employs TRBV4-2 and TRBJ2-3; no definite D call. The source material was memory CD4+ T cells sorted from blood. Described subset: CD45RA-negative fraction. The CDR3 nucleotides read TGTGCCAGCAGCCCGCAACATGACGGCAATACGCAGTATTTT. Encoded protein: CASSPQHDGNTQYF.